The T cell receptor beta chain described here comes from a study of blood T cell repertoires in COVID-19. Study-wide context: PBMCs, B-cell-depleted T cells, or T cells provided the cDNA or gDNA that made up the material.

V shed 6 bases and J shed 1 base, with 9 bases lying between them. Germline V gene data show CDR1 as LNHDA and CDR2 as SQIVND (reference sequence). The CDR3 is 14 residues long. In the original processing: Amplification of reference gene primers was used by the study to estimate nucleated cell counts. TCRdb's table, derived via immunoSEQ multiplex PCR, lists solely in-frame clones and lacks some. That table gives V, J and clone size, and the DNA gave D and trimming. This sample has roughly 150,000 clones; 70% to 90% occur once, and the top ten carry around 5%. The chain uses TRBV19 and TRBJ2-2; tentatively, D is TRBD1 (5 bases). The sequence derives from a human donor in a cohort sampled during active COVID-19. Sequenced input: peripheral blood. CDR3 coding DNA: TGTGCCAGTAGGACCCAGGGGAACACCGGGGAGCTGTTTTTT. Translated, it gives CASRTQGNTGELFF.